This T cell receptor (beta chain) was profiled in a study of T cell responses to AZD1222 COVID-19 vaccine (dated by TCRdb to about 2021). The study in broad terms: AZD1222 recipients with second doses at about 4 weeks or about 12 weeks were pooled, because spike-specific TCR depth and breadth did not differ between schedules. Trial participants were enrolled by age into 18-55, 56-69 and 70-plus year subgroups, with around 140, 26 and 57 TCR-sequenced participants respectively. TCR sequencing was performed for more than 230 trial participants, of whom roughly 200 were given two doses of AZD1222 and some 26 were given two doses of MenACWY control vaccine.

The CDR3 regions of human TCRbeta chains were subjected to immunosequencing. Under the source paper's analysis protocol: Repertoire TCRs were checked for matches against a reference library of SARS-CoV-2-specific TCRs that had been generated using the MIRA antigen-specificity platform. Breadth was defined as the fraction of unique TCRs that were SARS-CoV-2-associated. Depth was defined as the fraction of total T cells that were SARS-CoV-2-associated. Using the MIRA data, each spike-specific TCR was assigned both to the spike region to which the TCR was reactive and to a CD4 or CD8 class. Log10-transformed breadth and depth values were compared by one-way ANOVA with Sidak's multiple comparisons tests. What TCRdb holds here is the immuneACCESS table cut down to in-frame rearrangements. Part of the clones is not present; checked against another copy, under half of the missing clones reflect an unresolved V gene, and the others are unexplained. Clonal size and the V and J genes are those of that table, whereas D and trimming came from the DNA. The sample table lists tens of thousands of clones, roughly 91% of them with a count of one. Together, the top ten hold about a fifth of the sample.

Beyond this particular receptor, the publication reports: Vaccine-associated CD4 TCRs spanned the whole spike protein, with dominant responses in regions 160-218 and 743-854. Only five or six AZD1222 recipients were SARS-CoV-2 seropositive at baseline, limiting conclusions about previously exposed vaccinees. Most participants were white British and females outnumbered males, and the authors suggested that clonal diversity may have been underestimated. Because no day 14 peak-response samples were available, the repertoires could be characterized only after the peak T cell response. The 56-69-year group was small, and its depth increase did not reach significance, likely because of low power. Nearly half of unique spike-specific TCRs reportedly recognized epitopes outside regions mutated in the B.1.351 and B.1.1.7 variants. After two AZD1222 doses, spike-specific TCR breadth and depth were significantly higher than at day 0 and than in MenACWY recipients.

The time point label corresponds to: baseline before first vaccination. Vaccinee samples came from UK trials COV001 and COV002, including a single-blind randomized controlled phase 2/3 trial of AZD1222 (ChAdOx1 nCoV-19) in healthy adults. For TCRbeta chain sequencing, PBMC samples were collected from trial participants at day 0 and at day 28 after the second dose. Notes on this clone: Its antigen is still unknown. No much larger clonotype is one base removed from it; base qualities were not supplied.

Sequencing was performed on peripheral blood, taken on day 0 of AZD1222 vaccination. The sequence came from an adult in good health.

The CDR3 sequence is CASSWTGDNGYTF. The nucleotides are TGTGCCAGCAGCTGGACAGGGGATAATGGCTACACCTTC. Rearrangement joined TRBV5-4 to TRBJ1-2; 9 nucleotides in the junction match TRBD1. CDR1 SGHNT and CDR2 YYREEE are derived from the germline V gene (reference sequence). The CDR3 runs 13 residues from the cysteine to the phenylalanine. Left in the record is the CDR3 DNA by itself, 39 bases read in frame from the first base. Trimmed from V: 3 bases; trimmed from J: 6 bases; junction bases lacking a gene match: 3.